This T cell receptor beta chain was recovered during a study of blood T cell repertoires in COVID-19. Repertoires were generated with immunoSEQ multiplex PCR, while TCRdb's copy carries only in-frame clones and drops some. Found here are 130,000 to 150,000 clones, around 80% of them singletons; the top ten hold about 5.8%. V lost 8 bases to trimming and J lost 7 bases, with 23 bases between them. This CDR3 has 15 amino acids. CDR1 and CDR2 from the germline V gene are MGHRA and YSYEKL. A few counts support this clone. The receptor was derived from a human donor in a cohort sampled during active COVID-19. Sequencing was performed on peripheral blood. This chain uses TRBV4-1 with TRBJ1-1; possible D gene TRBD1, 6 bases. The CDR3 region is CASFHVVRGVFEAFF. CDR3 in DNA: TGCGCCAGCTTCCATGTGGTCAGGGGCGTGTTTGAAGCTTTCTTT.